This T cell receptor beta chain comes out of a study of T-cell memory formation after mild COVID-19. Study overall: Largely donor-specific sequence clusters came from a couple of donors. Study-level points and caveats: Day 15 to 85 contracting clones showed balanced CD4/CD8; day 15 to 37 expanders favored CD4+.

TCRdb itself ran the 5' RACE reads through MiXCR, one entry per CDR3 protein. The sample records some 160,000 distinct CDR3 sequences, 10% to 15% being singletons. As to this clonotype: Its cognate antigen is unknown.

V was pared by 3 bases and J by 3 bases, with 4 bases between. The germline CDR1 and CDR2 sequences are DFQATT and SNEGSKA (reference sequence). The CDR3 sequence is 11 residues long. J is TRBJ2-3 and V is TRBV20-1; D gene ambiguous. Sequencing was carried out using PBMCs or a T cell subset sorted from them (not recorded which). This receptor was obtained from a man between 18 and 35 years old who had mild COVID-19 (a few samples of this study predate the infection). Cell type and time point are not known. CDR3 residues: CSASQTDTQYF. CDR3 DNA: TGCAGTGCTAGTCAGACAGATACGCAGTATTTT.